This passage covers 14 T cell receptor beta chains from one sample sequenced in a study of regulatory and conventional T cells in RAG deficiency. The assay was immunoSEQ multiplex PCR, and TCRdb's table has in-frame clones only and misses some. The table has 30,000 to 40,000 clones, about nine tenths seen once; the top ten hold approximately 13%. Separately, the same data were catalogued under a study of regulatory T cells. That study adds: The PCR used 52 TRBV and 13 TRBJ primers.

Sequencing was performed on CD8+ T cells sorted from blood. The receptors derive from a human donor in good health.

CDR3 region: CASQPGTSFNEQFF. Written as DNA, the CDR3 is TGTGCCAGTCAACCCGGGACTAGCTTCAATGAGCAGTTCTTC. The genes are TRBV19 and TRBJ2-1; 9 bases line up with TRBD2. The CDR3 is 14 amino acids. V shed 8 bases, J shed 6 bases, and the junction held 8 bases outside the gene matches. Germline V gives CDR1 LNHDA, CDR2 SQIVND (reference sequence).

The J gene is TRBJ2-7, the V gene TRBV5-6; D unclear. Germline V gives CDR1 SGHDT, CDR2 YYEEEE. The V and J ends lost 2 bases and 4 bases respectively, with 4 bases between them. This CDR3 has 11 residues. CDR3 nucleotides: TGTGCCAGCAGCTTCGGATACGAGCAGTACTTC. This gives the protein CASSFGYEQYF.

The chain is built from TRBV27 and TRBJ1-1; 9 positions agree with TRBD1. The CDR3 has 14 residues. The V gene's germline CDR1 is MNHEY and CDR2 SMNVEV (reference sequence). V trimming: 1 base; J trimming: 4 bases; junction bases outside the gene matches: 1. The CDR3: CASSLWGQGTEAFF. In DNA, the CDR3 is TGTGCCAGCAGTTTATGGGGACAGGGCACTGAAGCTTTCTTT.

This chain links TRBV7-5 with TRBJ1-1; the D call of TRBD1 is as the table states it, not checked on the DNA. TRBV7-5 is listed as a pseudogene. This CDR3 is 11 amino acids long. The DNA of the CDR3 is TGTGCCAGAAGCTTAGCCAGGCAAGCTTTCTTT. This encodes CARSLARQAFF.

This clone was seen a few times. The V call is TRBV19, the J call TRBJ2-2; the match to TRBD1 covers 8 bases. From germline, CDR1 is LNHDA and CDR2 SQIVND (reference sequence). CDR3 length: 14 amino acids. The ends lost 8 bases at V and 4 bases at J; junction bases unmatched: 6. CDR3 coding DNA: TGTGCCAGTTCGTGGCAGGGGGCCACCGGGGAGCTGTTTTTT. Translation gives CASSWQGATGELFF.

The chain combines TRBV19 with TRBJ1-1; TRBD1 agrees at 11 bases. The germline CDR1 and CDR2 sequences are LNHDA and SQIVND (reference sequence). V dropped 5 bases and J dropped 1; count of bases not matched to a gene: 3. The CDR3 has 15 amino acids. The CDR3 reads CASSPGQGANTEAFF. CDR3 DNA sequence: TGTGCCAGTAGTCCCGGACAGGGGGCGAACACTGAAGCTTTCTTT.

This clone appeared a few times. The chain couples TRBV4-3 to TRBJ1-5; D is unresolved. The V and J ends lost 0 bases and 5 bases respectively, with 8 bases between them. CDR3 length: 14 residues. Germline CDR1 reads LGHNA; CDR2 reads YSLEER. CDR3 nucleotides: TGCGCCAGCAGCCAAGATAGCGGGTATCAGCCCCAGCATTTT. Its protein is CASSQDSGYQPQHF.

The chain links TRBV27 to TRBJ2-1; 12 nucleotides align to TRBD2. The germline gives CDR1 MNHEY, CDR2 SMNVEV (reference sequence). Trimming removed 4 bases from V and 6 bases from J; junction bases left unmatched: 4. The length of the CDR3 is 15 residues. DNA for the CDR3: TGTGCCAGCAGTTCCGGACTAGCGGGGCGCAATGAGCAGTTCTTC. Translating it yields CASSSGLAGRNEQFF.

This chain links TRBV18 with TRBJ2-7; TRBD2 matches 11 bases. Germline V gene lookup returns CDR1 KGHSH and CDR2 LQKENI. V gave up 8 bases and J gave up 5 bases; unmatched junction bases: 26. The CDR3 is 20 amino acids. DNA for the CDR3: TGTGCCAGCGACCGCACAATCCGAGCTTTAGCGGGAGGGCTCCCCCACGAGCAGTACTTC. Protein product: CASDRTIRALAGGLPHEQYF. The full variable domain, completed using reference TRBV18 and TRBJ2-7, is NAGVMQNPRHLVRRRGQEARLRCSPMKGHSHVYWYRQLPEEGLKFMVYLQKENIIDESGMPKERFSAEFPKEGPSILRIQQVVRGDSAAYFCASDRTIRALAGGLPHEQYFGPGTRLTVT.

The chain is built from TRBV25-1 and TRBJ1-5, with 12 bases aligning to TRBD1. The V gene's germline CDR1 is MGHDK and CDR2 SYGVNS. This CDR3 has 17 amino acids. J was trimmed by 7 bases and V by 3 bases; bases with no gene match: 10. CDR3 in DNA: TGTGCCAGCAGTGATGAGCGGGACAGGGGGCAGCGGCAGCCCCAGCATTTT. Translating it yields CASSDERDRGQRQPQHF.

This clone was picked up one time. At one boundary the junction diverges from the germline segment, which might be a read error. The chain couples TRBV7-7 to TRBJ1-1; possible D gene TRBD1, 5 bases. Per germline, CDR1 SSHAT and CDR2 FNYEAQ (reference sequence). The CDR3 contains 13 residues. DNA of the CDR3: TGTGCTAGCAGCCGGGAAAGGGGCACTGAAGCTTTCTTT. It yields the protein CASSRERGTEAFF.

The CDR3 loop reads CASSELGGTGEKLFF. CDR3 in DNA: TGTGCCAGCAGTGAGCTAGGGGGGACCGGTGAAAAACTGTTTTTT. This sequence joins TRBV2 and TRBJ1-4; a weak D match, TRBD1 (6 bases). This CDR3 is built from 15 residues. V dropped 3 bases and J dropped 7 bases, with 15 bases sitting between them. The germline V gene encodes CDR1 SNHLY and CDR2 FYNNEI.

The J gene is TRBJ1-3, the V gene TRBV5-1; TRBD1 might be the D (5 bases). The CDR3 has 13 amino acids. The ends were cut back, 5 bases at V and 4 bases at J, with 10 bases in the middle. The germline gives CDR1 SGHRS, CDR2 YFSETQ. CDR3 region: CASSSAGGNTIYF. The DNA of the CDR3 is TGCGCCAGCAGTAGTGCAGGGGGAAACACCATATATTTT.

This chain joins TRBV27 and TRBJ2-1; TRBD2 matches at 13 bases. Trimming took 5 bases from V and 0 from J; bases not matched to a gene: 10. Germline-derived CDR1 and CDR2 are MNHEY and SMNVEV (reference sequence). This CDR3 comprises 19 residues. The CDR3 coding sequence is TGTGCCAGCAGTCCCGGCCCGGGACTAGCGGGGCTCTCCTACAATGAGCAGTTCTTC. Its protein product is CASSPGPGLAGLSYNEQFF.